This TCR beta chain derives from a study of T cells in Graves' hyperthyroidism and ophthalmopathy. This clonotype was found many times. There were TCR beta CDR3 regions amplified from RNA transcripts. The HTBI primer set served for first-round RT-PCR of the TCR CDR3. Each CDR3 protein is one row after TCRdb ran MiXCR on the multiplex PCR reads. The table lists around 580,000 distinct CDR3 sequences, 35% to 55% of them singletons. The CDR3 runs to 14 residues. Per germline, CDR1 SGHRS and CDR2 YFSETQ. V gave up 7 bases and J gave up 4 bases, with 18 bases separating them. Source material: peripheral blood or thyroid tissue (not recorded which). V usage is TRBV5-1 and J usage is TRBJ2-7; D is tentatively TRBD1 or TRBD2 (5 bases each). This clonotype was sampled from a woman aged 18 to 35 with Graves' hyperthyroidism. The CDR3 nucleotides are TGCGCCAGCGGCGAAGGGGCTAGCAGGTACGAGCAGTACTTC. Protein product: CASGEGASRYEQYF. The full variable domain, in which reference TRBV5-1 and TRBJ2-7 provide the parts outside the CDR3, is KAGVTQTPRYLIKTRGQQVTLSCSPISGHRSVSWYQQTPGQGLQFLFEYFSETQRNKGNFPGRFSGRQFSNSRSEMNVSTLELGDSALYLCASGEGASRYEQYFGPGTRLTVT.